Described below is a single TCR beta chain sequence and its context. The TCR beta repertoire was assessed by survey-level immunoSEQ sequencing. The table came from immunoSEQ multiplex PCR; TCRdb's copy has only in-frame clones and leaves some out. The sample includes some 48,000 clones, approximately 95% of them seen just once. V was trimmed by 3 bases and J by 7 bases, leaving 12 bases between them. CDR3 length: 13 residues. The TCR originated in a man in his forties or fifties with rheumatoid arthritis. The sequencing input was PBMCs. J is TRBJ1-1 and V is TRBV12-3 or TRBV12-4; TRBD1 might be the D (5 bases). CDR3 in amino acids: CASSLWQGVEAFF. CDR3 nucleotides: TGTGCCAGCAGTTTGTGGCAGGGTGTTGAAGCTTTCTTT.